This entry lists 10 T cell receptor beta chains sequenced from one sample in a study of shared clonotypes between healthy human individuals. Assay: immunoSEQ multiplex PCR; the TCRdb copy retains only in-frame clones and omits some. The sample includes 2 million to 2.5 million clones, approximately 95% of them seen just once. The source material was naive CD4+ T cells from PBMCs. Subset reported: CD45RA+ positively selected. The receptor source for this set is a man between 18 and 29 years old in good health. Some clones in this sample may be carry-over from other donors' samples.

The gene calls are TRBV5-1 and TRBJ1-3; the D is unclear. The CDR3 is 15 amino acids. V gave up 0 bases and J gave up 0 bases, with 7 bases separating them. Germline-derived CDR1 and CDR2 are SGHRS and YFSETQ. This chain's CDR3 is CASSLDVPSGNTIYF. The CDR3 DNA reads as TGCGCCAGCAGCTTGGATGTTCCCTCTGGAAACACCATATATTTT.

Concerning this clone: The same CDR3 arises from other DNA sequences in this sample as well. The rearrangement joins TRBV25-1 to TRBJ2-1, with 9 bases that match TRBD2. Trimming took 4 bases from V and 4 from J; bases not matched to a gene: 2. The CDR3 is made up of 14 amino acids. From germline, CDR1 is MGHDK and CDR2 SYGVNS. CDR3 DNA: TGTGCCAGCAGTGGGCTAGCGGGATACAATGAGCAGTTCTTC. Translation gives CASSGLAGYNEQFF.

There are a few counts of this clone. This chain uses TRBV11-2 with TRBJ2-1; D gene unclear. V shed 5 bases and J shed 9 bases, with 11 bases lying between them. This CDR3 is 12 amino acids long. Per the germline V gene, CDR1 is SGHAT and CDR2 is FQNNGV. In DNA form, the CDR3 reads TGTGCCAGCAGCCCCAGTGTCCGTGAGCAGTTCTTC. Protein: CASSPSVREQFF.

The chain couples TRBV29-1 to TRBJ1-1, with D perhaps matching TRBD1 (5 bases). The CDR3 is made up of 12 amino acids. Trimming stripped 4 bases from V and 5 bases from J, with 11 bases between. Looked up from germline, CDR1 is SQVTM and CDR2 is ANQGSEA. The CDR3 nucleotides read TGCAGCGTTGGGGGGAGGGTAACTGAAGCTTTCTTT. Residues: CSVGGRVTEAFF. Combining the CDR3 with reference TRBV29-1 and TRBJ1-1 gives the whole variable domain SAVISQKPSRDICQRGTSLTIQCQVDSQVTMMFWYRQQPGQSLTLIATANQGSEATYESGFVIDKFPISRPNLTFSTLTVSNMSPEDSSIYLCSVGGRVTEAFFGQGTRLTVV.

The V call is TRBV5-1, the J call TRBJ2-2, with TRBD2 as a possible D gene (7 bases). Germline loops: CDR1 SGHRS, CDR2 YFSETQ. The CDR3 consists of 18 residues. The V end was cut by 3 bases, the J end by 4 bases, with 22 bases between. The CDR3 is CASSSPWGGGSTTGELFF. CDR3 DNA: TGCGCCAGCAGCTCCCCGTGGGGGGGCGGGAGTACCACCGGGGAGCTGTTTTTT.

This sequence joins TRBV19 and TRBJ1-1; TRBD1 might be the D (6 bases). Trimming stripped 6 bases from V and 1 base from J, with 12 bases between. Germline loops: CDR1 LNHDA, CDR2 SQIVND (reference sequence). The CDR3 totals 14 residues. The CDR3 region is CASSPRDKNTEAFF. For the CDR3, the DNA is TGTGCCAGTAGCCCCCGGGACAAGAACACTGAAGCTTTCTTT.

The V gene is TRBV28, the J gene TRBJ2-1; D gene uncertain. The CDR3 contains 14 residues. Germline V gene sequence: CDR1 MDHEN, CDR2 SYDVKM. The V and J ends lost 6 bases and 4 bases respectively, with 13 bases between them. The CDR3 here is CASRSLPKYNEQFF. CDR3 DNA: TGTGCCAGCAGATCGCTTCCCAAATACAATGAGCAGTTCTTC. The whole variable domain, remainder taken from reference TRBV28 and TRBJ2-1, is DVKVTQSSRYLVKRTGEKVFLECVQDMDHENMFWYRQDPGLGLRLIYFSYDVKMKEKGDIPEGYSVSREKKERFSLILESASTNQTSMYLCASRSLPKYNEQFFGPGTRLTVL.

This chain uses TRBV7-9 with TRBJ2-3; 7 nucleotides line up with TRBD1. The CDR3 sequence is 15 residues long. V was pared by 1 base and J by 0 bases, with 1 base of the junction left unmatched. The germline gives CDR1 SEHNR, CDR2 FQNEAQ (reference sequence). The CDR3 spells CASSLVQGSTDTQYF. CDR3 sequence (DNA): TGTGCCAGCAGCTTAGTACAGGGGAGCACAGATACGCAGTATTTT.

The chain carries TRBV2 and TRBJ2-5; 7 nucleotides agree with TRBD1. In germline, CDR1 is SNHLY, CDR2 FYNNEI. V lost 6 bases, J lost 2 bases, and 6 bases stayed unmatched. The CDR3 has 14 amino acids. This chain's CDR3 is CASRDGQAQETQYF. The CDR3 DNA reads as TGTGCCAGCAGAGATGGACAGGCGCAAGAGACCCAGTACTTC.

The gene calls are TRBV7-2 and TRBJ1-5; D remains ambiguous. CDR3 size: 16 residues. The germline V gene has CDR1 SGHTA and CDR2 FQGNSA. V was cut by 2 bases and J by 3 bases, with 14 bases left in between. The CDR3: CASSLQARGTNQPQHF. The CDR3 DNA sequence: TGTGCCAGCAGCTTACAGGCACGGGGTACCAATCAGCCCCAGCATTTT.